This TCR beta chain emerged from a study of OX40 agonist ivuxolimab in advanced cancers. The overall study: Previous treatment with anti-PD-1, anti-PD-L1 or anti-CTLA-4 therapy was allowed; 30% to 50% had received some.

Study results and limitations: The study did not work out the antigen specificity of the expanded peripheral T cells. Partial responders receiving 0.1-3.0 mg/kg showed among the lowest clonal expansion. Expanded clones were, on average, more numerous in CD8+ T cells than in CD4+.

Assay: immunoSEQ multiplex PCR; the TCRdb copy retains only in-frame clones and omits some. The repertoire includes 37,000 or so clones, about 90% of them detected once, and around 20% sits in the top ten. V was clipped by 7 bases and J by 2 bases; unmatched bases: 2. The germline V gene has CDR1 SQVTM and CDR2 ANQGSEA. The CDR3 sequence is 12 residues long. This clone was counted a single time. Antigen specificity is unknown. The receptor comes from an adult with an advanced solid tumor such as melanoma, head and neck, liver or kidney cancer. The sample consisted of CD4+ or CD8+ T cells sorted from blood, taken in a trial of the OX40 agonist ivuxolimab. The chain has TRBV29-1 and TRBJ2-7; 10 nucleotides agree with TRBD1. CDR3 amino acids: CSAGTGAYEQYF. CDR3 DNA sequence: TGCAGCGCTGGGACAGGGGCCTACGAGCAGTACTTC.